Sequencing of this T cell receptor (beta chain) was carried out in a study of response to subunit inactivated influenza vaccine. Details on this clonotype: The antigen is undetermined.

Study results and caveats: Authors suggested seasonal influenza vaccinations each recruit few new T cells.

CDR3 length equals 14 residues. Germline V gene lookup returns CDR1 DFQATT and CDR2 SNEGSKA (reference sequence). With V trimmed by 5 bases and J by 8 bases, 11 bases remained unmatched. TCRdb processed the RT-PCR reads anew with MiXCR; each CDR3 protein has one entry. This sample has 500,000 to 600,000 distinct CDR3 sequences; 13% to 15% occur once, and the top ten carry 11%. The receptor comes from a man aged 50-60 years who received an inactivated influenza vaccine. The material was PBMCs from blood, obtained 12 days after vaccination. The rearrangement joins TRBV20-1 to TRBJ2-1, with TRBD2 matching over 8 bases. DNA of the CDR3: TGCAGTGCTCCCTCTTTAGCGGGAATTTATGAGCAGTTCTTC. Translating gives CSAPSLAGIYEQFF.